This is a list of T cell receptor beta chains from one sample in a study of patients with pleural tuberculosis. Using its own MiXCR run on the reads, TCRdb lists one record per CDR3 protein. The sample carries under 55,000 distinct CDR3 sequences, approximately 7.9% recorded once. These receptors were taken from a human donor with pleural tuberculosis. Each CDR3 is given with its conserved first and last residue. D genes are given only for firm matches.

V gene: TRBV9
J gene: TRBJ2-3
D gene: .
CDR3 protein: CASSIGNPGADTQYF

V gene: TRBV2
J gene: TRBJ1-2
D gene: .
CDR3 protein: CASSEAVWANYGYTF

V gene: TRBV11-1
J gene: TRBJ1-1
D gene: .
CDR3 protein: CASSSPRGAGTEAFF

V gene: TRBV28
J gene: TRBJ2-1
D gene: TRBD2
CDR3 protein: CASSRTSVNNEQFF

V gene: TRBV19
J gene: TRBJ2-1
D gene: TRBD2
CDR3 protein: CASTFSGNYNEQFF

V gene: TRBV19
J gene: TRBJ1-5
D gene: TRBD1
CDR3 protein: CASSMRYRGSNQPQHF

V gene: TRBV2
J gene: TRBJ2-2
D gene: .
CDR3 protein: CASSVGLNTGELFF

V gene: TRBV20-1
J gene: TRBJ1-5
D gene: .
CDR3 protein: CSARDWRVGPNQPQHF

V gene: TRBV12-3/TRBV12-4
J gene: TRBJ1-1
D gene: .
CDR3 protein: CASSRKTSMNTEAFF

V gene: TRBV27
J gene: TRBJ2-1
D gene: .
CDR3 protein: CASSLSQAHDRFF

V gene: TRBV19
J gene: TRBJ2-7
D gene: TRBD1
CDR3 protein: CASSAGTGGSYEQYF

V gene: TRBV25-1
J gene: TRBJ2-5
D gene: .
CDR3 protein: CASSLRGGQETQYF

V gene: TRBV11-1
J gene: TRBJ2-5
D gene: .
CDR3 protein: CASSFSGIETQYF

V gene: TRBV20-1
J gene: TRBJ2-1
D gene: TRBD2
CDR3 protein: CSVNFLAGRKFF

V gene: TRBV12-3/TRBV12-4
J gene: TRBJ2-7
D gene: TRBD1
CDR3 protein: CASRRQGREQYF

V gene: TRBV7-6
J gene: TRBJ1-2
D gene: .
CDR3 protein: CASSLGAGATNYGYTF

V gene: TRBV30
J gene: TRBJ2-1
D gene: .
CDR3 protein: CAWGGSPLDNEQFF

V gene: TRBV11-2
J gene: TRBJ1-6
D gene: .
CDR3 protein: CASSLGQPGNSPLHF

V gene: TRBV24-1
J gene: TRBJ2-1
D gene: .
CDR3 protein: CATSDLTGSSYNEQFF

V gene: TRBV7-2
J gene: TRBJ1-2
D gene: TRBD1
CDR3 protein: CASSLSGQTNYGYTF

V gene: TRBV13
J gene: TRBJ1-1
D gene: .
CDR3 protein: CASSVTKTEAFF

V gene: TRBV12-3/TRBV12-4
J gene: TRBJ2-1
D gene: .
CDR3 protein: CASSPRLGNNEQFF

V gene: TRBV4-1
J gene: TRBJ1-4
D gene: .
CDR3 protein: CASSQDDSGKLNEKLFF

V gene: TRBV27
J gene: TRBJ1-1
D gene: .
CDR3 protein: CASTMWLNTEAFF

V gene: TRBV11-2
J gene: TRBJ2-3
D gene: .
CDR3 protein: CASSMRTQSTDTQYF

V gene: TRBV6-1
J gene: TRBJ2-7
D gene: TRBD2
CDR3 protein: CASSDLPAGDEQYF

V gene: TRBV4-1
J gene: TRBJ1-1
D gene: TRBD1
CDR3 protein: CASSPGTGGAYTEAFF

V gene: TRBV20-1
J gene: TRBJ2-2
D gene: .
CDR3 protein: CSARDRRTNTGELFF

V gene: TRBV2
J gene: TRBJ1-2
D gene: .
CDR3 protein: CASSVRRDDGYTF